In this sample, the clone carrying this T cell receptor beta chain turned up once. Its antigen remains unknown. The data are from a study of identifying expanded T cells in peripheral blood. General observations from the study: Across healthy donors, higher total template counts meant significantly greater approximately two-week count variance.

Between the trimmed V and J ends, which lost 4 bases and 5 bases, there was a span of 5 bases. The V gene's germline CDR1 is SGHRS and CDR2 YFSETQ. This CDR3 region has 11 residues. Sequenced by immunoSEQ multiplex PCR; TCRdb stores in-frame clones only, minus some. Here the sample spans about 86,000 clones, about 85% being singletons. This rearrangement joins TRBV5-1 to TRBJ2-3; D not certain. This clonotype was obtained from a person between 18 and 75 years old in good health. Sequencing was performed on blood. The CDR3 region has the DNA TGCGCCAGCAGCGAACAAGATACGCAGTATTTT. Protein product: CASSEQDTQYF.